This TCR beta chain comes out of a study of blood T cell repertoires in COVID-19 (dated by TCRdb to the early 2020s). About the study as a whole: The collaborator samples originated in the United States, Italy and Spain and spanned the acute and convalescent phases of COVID-19. The samples were drawn from the first 160 participants of the ongoing ImmuneRACE study and from over 950 subjects provided by 6 global collaborators. The material from the prospective study consisted of cDNA or gDNA derived from T cells, B-cell-depleted T cells, or PBMCs. Nearly every sample came with metadata listing a de-identified subject ID, COVID-19 status, age in years and sex. HLA class I and class II types, where available, came from metadata supplied by the sample provider rather than from assay-based typing. Subjects who had been exposed to COVID-19, were actively infected with it, or had recovered from it provided the deeply sampled blood TCRbeta repertoires that made up the dataset. The repertoires were released in a freely available public database intended as a resource for research on the immune response to SARS-CoV-2. Overall study results and their limits: The amount of clinical and demographic metadata varied by source and participant and was provided uncurated.

Whole blood was collected in K2EDTA tubes by collaborating institutions according to the institutions' own protocols. For TCRbeta analysis, collaborators shipped samples as frozen whole blood, isolated PBMCs, or DNA extracted from either of those sample types. A word on this clone: Which antigen it targets is not known. Per-base quality was not reported, and no clone a single base away is much larger than it.

The immunoSEQ Assay, a bias-controlled multiplex PCR, was used to amplify TCRbeta CDR3 regions from genomic DNA. Processing in the source paper ran as follows. The number of nucleated cells in each sample was estimated by amplification of reference gene primers within the assay. To quantify the absolute abundance of each unique TCRbeta CDR3 rearrangement, sequence reads were collapsed and filtered. For each sample, productive Simpson clonality was calculated as the square root of Simpson's diversity index across productive rearrangements. Sourced from immuneACCESS, this table was stored by TCRdb with only in-frame sequences that have V and J called. A share of the clones is absent; for the studies checked, an unresolved V gene accounts for under half, and the remainder has no known explanation. Clonal size and the V and J genes are those of that table, whereas D and trimming came from the DNA. The sample records 150,000 to 200,000 clones, about 88% of which are singletons. The ten top clones hold roughly 7% of the sample.

This clonotype was obtained from a woman older than 75 in a cohort sampled during active or convalescent COVID-19. Input material: peripheral blood.

The CDR3 protein: CASSFPYFRGWVEIYTF. The nucleotides are TGTGCCAGCAGCTTTCCCTACTTCAGGGGCTGGGTAGAGATCTACACCTTC. This chain joins TRBV5-4 to TRBJ1-2, and perhaps TRBD1 as D gene, on 6 matching bases. V drops 2 bases and J drops 10 bases, leaving 27 bases in between. The cysteine opens and the phenylalanine closes a CDR3 of 17 amino acids. Only the CDR3 part of the read is kept: 51 bases, read in frame from the first base. CDR1 SGHNT and CDR2 YYREEE were looked up in the germline V gene (reference sequence).